These T cell receptor beta chains were read from a single sample in a study of blood T cell repertoires in COVID-19. The table came from immunoSEQ multiplex PCR; TCRdb's copy has only in-frame clones and leaves some out. The data hold about 130,000 clones, with about nine tenths observed a single time. Sequenced sample: peripheral blood. These receptors originate from a man aged 50-59 years with acute or convalescent COVID-19. Each CDR3 is given with its conserved first and last residue. D genes are given only for firm matches. Size is omitted from some rows. Given values are once, few, many or a class for expanded clones.

v_gene	d_gene	abundance	j_gene	CDR3aa	CDR3nt
TRBV5-1	.	.	TRBJ1-4	CASSLTGTPGREKLFF	TGCGCCAGCAGCTTGACCGGGACACCGGGACGGGAAAAACTGTTTTTT
TRBV5-1	TRBD1	.	TRBJ1-1	CASSPTGGVTEAFF	TGCGCCAGCAGCCCTACAGGGGGCGTCACTGAAGCTTTCTTT
TRBV3-1/TRBV3-2	TRBD1	.	TRBJ1-6	CASSQGDSPNSPLHF	TGTGCCAGCAGCCAGGGGGACAGCCCCAATTCACCCCTCCACTTT
TRBV27	.	few	TRBJ1-1	CASSLYGVNTEAFF	TGTGCCAGCAGTTTGTACGGGGTGAACACTGAAGCTTTCTTT
TRBV27	.	.	TRBJ1-5	CASSRNQGRQPQHF	TGTGCCAGCAGCCGTAATCAGGGGCGGCAGCCCCAGCATTTT
TRBV6-6	.	.	TRBJ2-1	CASTHLGAGPYNEQFF	TGTGCCAGCACTCACCTGGGGGCAGGACCTTACAATGAGCAGTTCTTC
TRBV2	.	.	TRBJ2-1	CASSEADYNEQFF	TGTGCCAGCAGTGAGGCAGACTACAATGAGCAGTTCTTC
TRBV30	.	.	TRBJ1-1	CAWSANWVRSEAFF	TGTGCCTGGAGTGCCAACTGGGTTAGGAGTGAAGCTTTCTTT
TRBV2	TRBD1	once	TRBJ2-1	CASRTGTGTYNEQFF	TGTGCCAGCAGAACTGGGACAGGGACATACAATGAGCAGTTCTTC
TRBV6-5	.	once	TRBJ2-3	CASTPWRDEHGPQYF	TGTGCCAGCACCCCGTGGCGGGATGAGCACGGGCCGCAGTATTTT
TRBV2	.	once	TRBJ2-5	CASSGLPPETQYF	TGTGCCAGCAGCGGACTTCCCCCAGAGACCCAGTACTTC
TRBV7-2	TRBD2	.	TRBJ2-1	CASSGQGAGNPNEQFF	TGTGCCAGCAGCGGGCAGGGAGCGGGAAATCCCAATGAGCAGTTCTTC
TRBV5-5	TRBD2	.	TRBJ2-1	CASSLNRGEFF	TGTGCCAGCAGCCTCAACCGGGGGGAGTTCTTC